This T cell receptor beta chain stems from a study of T cell responses to AZD1222 COVID-19 vaccine. Produced via immunoSEQ multiplex PCR; TCRdb's table is partial and in-frame only. The sample has fewer than 130,000 clones, about 95% seen once; the top ten hold around 2.8%. A word on this clone: Its target is unknown.

The CDR3 totals 12 residues. Germline CDR1 is LNHDA and CDR2 is SQIVND (reference sequence). The V gene lost 9 bases and the J gene lost 1 base, with 9 bases spanning the gap. General observations from the study: Repertoire sampling was restricted to post-peak T cell response timepoints. Among the donors, most were white British and more were female, and clonal diversity was possibly underestimated. Close to half of all spike-specific TCRs reportedly target regions of the variants that are unmutated.

Source: peripheral blood, taken 28 days after the second AZD1222 dose. The chain couples TRBV19 to TRBJ1-2; D uncertain. The sequence was obtained from an adult who received the AZD1222 COVID-19 vaccine. Written as DNA, the CDR3 is TGTGCCAGCCACGGTTTTAACTATGGCTACACCTTC. The encoded protein is CASHGFNYGYTF.